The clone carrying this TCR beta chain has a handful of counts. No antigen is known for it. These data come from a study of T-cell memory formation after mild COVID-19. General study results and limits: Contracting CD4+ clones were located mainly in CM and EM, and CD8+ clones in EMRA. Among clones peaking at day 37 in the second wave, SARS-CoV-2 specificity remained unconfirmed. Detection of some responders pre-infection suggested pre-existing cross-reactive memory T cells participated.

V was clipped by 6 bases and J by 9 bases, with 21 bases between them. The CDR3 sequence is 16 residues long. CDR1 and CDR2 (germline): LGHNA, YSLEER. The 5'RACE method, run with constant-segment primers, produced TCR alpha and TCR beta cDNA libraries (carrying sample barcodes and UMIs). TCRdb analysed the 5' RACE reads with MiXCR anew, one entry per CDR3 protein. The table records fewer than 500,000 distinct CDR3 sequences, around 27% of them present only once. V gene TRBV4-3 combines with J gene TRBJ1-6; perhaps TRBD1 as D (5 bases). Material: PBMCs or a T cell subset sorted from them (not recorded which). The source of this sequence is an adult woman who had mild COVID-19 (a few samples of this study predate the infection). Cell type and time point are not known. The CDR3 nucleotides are TGCGCCAGCAGTCAGAACAGGCCGCCTTCGGGTTCACCCCTCCACTTT. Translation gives CASSQNRPPSGSPLHF.